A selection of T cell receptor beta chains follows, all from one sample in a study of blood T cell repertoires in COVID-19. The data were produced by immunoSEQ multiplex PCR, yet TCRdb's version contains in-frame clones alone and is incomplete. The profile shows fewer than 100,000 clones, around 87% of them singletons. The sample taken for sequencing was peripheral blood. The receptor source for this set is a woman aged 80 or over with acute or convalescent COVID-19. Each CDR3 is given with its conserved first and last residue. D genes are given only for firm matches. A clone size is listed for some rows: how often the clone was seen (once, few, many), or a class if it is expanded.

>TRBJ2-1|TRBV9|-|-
TGTGCCAGCAGCGTAGTGTCGGGTCCTGAGCAGTTCTTC
CASSVVSGPEQFF
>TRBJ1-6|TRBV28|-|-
TGTGCCAGCAGTTTGGGGGGGTTCAACTCACCCCTCCACTTT
CASSLGGFNSPLHF
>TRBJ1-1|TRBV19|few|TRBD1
TGTGCCAGTATCATTAGAGGGGGCTACCAGGACACTGAAGCTTTCTTT
CASIIRGGYQDTEAFF
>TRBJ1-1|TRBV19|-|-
TGTGCCAGTAGTCGGACTGAAGCTTTCTTT
CASSRTEAFF
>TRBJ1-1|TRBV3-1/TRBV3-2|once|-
TGTGCCAGCAGCCAAGAGGGCAGGAAAGCTTTCTTT
CASSQEGRKAFF
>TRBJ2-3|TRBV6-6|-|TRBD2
TGTGCCAGCAGGGGGGCTAGCGGGACAGATACGCAGTATTTT
CASRGASGTDTQYF
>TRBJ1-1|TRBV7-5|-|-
TGTGCCAGAAGCTTAGCGGGAAGTGGGGACAGGGGGAGGACTGAAGCTTTCTTT
CARSLAGSGDRGRTEAFF
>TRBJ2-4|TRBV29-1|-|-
TGCAGCGTTGAAGGGGCTAACAATAAAAACATTCAGTACTTC
CSVEGANNKNIQYF
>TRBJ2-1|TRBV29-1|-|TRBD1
TGCAGCGTTTGGGACAGATCGGTCAATGAGCAGTTCTTC
CSVWDRSVNEQFF
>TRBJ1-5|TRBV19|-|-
TGTGCCAGTAGCCCACGCGGTTCTCTTCAGCCCCAGCATTTT
CASSPRGSLQPQHF
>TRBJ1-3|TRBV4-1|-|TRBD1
TGCGCCAGCAGCCAAGGTGGACAGGGGGCTGGAAACACCATATATTTT
CASSQGGQGAGNTIYF
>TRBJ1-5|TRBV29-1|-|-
TGCAGCGTTGGGGAGTCGCTAAGTGGTCAGCCCCAGCATTTT
CSVGESLSGQPQHF
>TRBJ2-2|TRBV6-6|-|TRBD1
TGTGCCGGGGGACAGGCGAACACCGGGGAGCTGTTTTTT
CAGGQANTGELFF
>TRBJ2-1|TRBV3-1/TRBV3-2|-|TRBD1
TGTGCCAGCAGCCGGGCGAGACAGGGGCCCAATGAGCAGTTCTTC
CASSRARQGPNEQFF
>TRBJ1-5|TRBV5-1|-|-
TGCGCCAGCAGTTTCGCAGGGGATAGCAATCAGCCCCAGCATTTT
CASSFAGDSNQPQHF
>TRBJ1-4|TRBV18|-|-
TGTGCCAGCTCCCGCTCGGCAGACAGGACCCTCGGGGGGATAAATGAAAAACTGTTTTTT
CASSRSADRTLGGINEKLFF
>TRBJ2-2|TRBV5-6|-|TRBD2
TGTGCCAGCAGCTTGGCGGCAGCGGGAGTTACCGGGGAGCTGTTTTTT
CASSLAAAGVTGELFF
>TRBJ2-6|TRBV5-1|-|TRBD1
TGCGCCAGCAGCTTGAGGGACAGGGGTGTATCTGGGGCCAACGTCCTGACTTTC
CASSLRDRGVSGANVLTF
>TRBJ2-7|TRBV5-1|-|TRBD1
TGCGCCAGCGGACAGGGACTTACCTACGAGCAGTACTTC
CASGQGLTYEQYF
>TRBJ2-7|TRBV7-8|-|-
TGTGCCAGCAGCCAGACTAGGTACGAGCAGTACTTC
CASSQTRYEQYF
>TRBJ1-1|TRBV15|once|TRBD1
TGTGCCACCAGCCCCGGGACAGGGGTGACTGAAGCTTTCTTT
CATSPGTGVTEAFF
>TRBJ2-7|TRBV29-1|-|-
TGCAGCGCGGGGGCAGGGGGTAACTACGAGCAGTACTTC
CSAGAGGNYEQYF
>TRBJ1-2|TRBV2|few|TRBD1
TGTGCCAGCAGTGGACAGGGGTCTGGCTACACCTTC
CASSGQGSGYTF
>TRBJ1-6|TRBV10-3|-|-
TGTGCCATCAGCCGACAGGCCAAAAGCTCCTATAATTCACCCCTCCACTTT
CAISRQAKSSYNSPLHF
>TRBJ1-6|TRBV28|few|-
TGTGCCAGCAGTTTACCGACTGCCCCCCGCCTCCACTTT
CASSLPTAPRLHF
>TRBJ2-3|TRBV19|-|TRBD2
TGTGCCAGTAGTGCTCTAGCGGGTCGTGACACAGATACGCAGTATTTT
CASSALAGRDTDTQYF
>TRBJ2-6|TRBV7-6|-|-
TGTGCCAGCAGCCCTCTTCCTAATTCTGGGGCCAACGTCCTGACTTTC
CASSPLPNSGANVLTF
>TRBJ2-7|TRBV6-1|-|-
TGTGCCAGCAGTGAAAGTAGAGCCTACGAGCAGTACTTC
CASSESRAYEQYF
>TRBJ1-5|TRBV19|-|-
TGTGCCAGTAGTATCGGACTTAGCAATCAGCCCCAGCATTTT
CASSIGLSNQPQHF
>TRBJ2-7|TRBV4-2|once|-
TGTGCCAGCAGCCAAGGGGGCAGCTCCTACGAGCAGTACTTC
CASSQGGSSYEQYF
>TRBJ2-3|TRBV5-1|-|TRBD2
TGCGCCAGCAGCTTGGGACTAGCGGGAGGGCCTACAGATACGCAGTATTTT
CASSLGLAGGPTDTQYF
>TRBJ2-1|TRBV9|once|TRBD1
TGTGCCAGCAGCGTAGGTGGGACAGGCTCCAATGAGCAGTTCTTC
CASSVGGTGSNEQFF
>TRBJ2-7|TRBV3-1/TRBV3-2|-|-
TGTGCCAGCAGCCCTTACGGTGGAGCGGGGTACTTC
CASSPYGGAGYF
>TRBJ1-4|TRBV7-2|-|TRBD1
TGTGCCAGCAGCTGGGGGGACAGAACAACTAATGAAAAACTGTTTTTT
CASSWGDRTTNEKLFF
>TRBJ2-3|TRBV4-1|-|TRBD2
TGCGCCAGCAGCCGCGGTGGACTAGCGGGCCTCGGAGATACGCAGTATTTT
CASSRGGLAGLGDTQYF
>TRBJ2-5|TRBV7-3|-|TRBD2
TGTGCCAGCAGCTTAACGTCTAGCGGTCAAGAGACCCAGTACTTC
CASSLTSSGQETQYF
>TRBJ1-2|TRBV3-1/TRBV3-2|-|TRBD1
TGTGCCAGCAGCCAGCCGACAGGGCTTGGGTATGGCTACACCTTC
CASSQPTGLGYGYTF
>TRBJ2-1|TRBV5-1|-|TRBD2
TGCGCCAGCAGCTTGGATGGTAGCGGGAGGCCCCGGAACAATGAGCAGTTCTTC
CASSLDGSGRPRNNEQFF
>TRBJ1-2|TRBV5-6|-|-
TGTGCCAGCAGCTTGATCGGGGGGCGATGGTATGGCTACACCTTC
CASSLIGGRWYGYTF
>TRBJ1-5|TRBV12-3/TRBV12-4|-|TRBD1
TGTGCCAGCAGTACCCGGGACAGGGCCCAGCATTTT
CASSTRDRAQHF
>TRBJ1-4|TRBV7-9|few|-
TGTGCCAGCAGAGGCCGACAGGATCCTAGTGAAAAACTGTTTTTT
CASRGRQDPSEKLFF
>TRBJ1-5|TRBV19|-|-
TGTGCCAGTAGTGAGGATATCGGGTTAGGCAATCAGCCCCAGCATTTT
CASSEDIGLGNQPQHF
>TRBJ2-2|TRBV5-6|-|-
TGTGCCAGCAGACCTCAGCGGGTCGGGGAGCTGTTTTTT
CASRPQRVGELFF
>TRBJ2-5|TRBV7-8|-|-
TGTGCCAGCAGCCCCTTGGACACAGGGAAAGAGACCCAGTACTTC
CASSPLDTGKETQYF
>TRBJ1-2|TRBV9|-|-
TGTGCCAGCAGACTACGAAGAGACGGCTATAACTATGGCTACACCTTC
CASRLRRDGYNYGYTF